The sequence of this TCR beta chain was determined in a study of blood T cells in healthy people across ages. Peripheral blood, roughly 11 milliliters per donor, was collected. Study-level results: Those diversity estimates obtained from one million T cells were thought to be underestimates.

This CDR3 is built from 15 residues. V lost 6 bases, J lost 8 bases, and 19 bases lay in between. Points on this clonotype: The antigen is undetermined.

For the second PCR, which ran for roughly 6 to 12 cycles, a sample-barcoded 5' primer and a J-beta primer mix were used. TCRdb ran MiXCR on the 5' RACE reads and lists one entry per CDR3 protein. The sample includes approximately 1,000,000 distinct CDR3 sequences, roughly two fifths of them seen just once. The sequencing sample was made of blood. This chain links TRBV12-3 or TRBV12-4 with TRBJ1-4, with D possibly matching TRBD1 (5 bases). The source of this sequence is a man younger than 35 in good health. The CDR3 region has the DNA TGTGCCAGCAGCTCCGGGACCCCGAGTGGGGAAAAACTGTTTTTT. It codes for CASSSGTPSGEKLFF.